The T cell receptor beta chain under discussion was sequenced for a study of blood T cell repertoires in COVID-19. Germline V gives CDR1 MNHNY, CDR2 SVGAGI (reference sequence). J lost 4 bases, V lost 6 bases, and 9 bases had no gene match. The CDR3 runs to 16 residues. Sequencing used immunoSEQ multiplex PCR; TCRdb keeps in-frame clones, though not all of them. The table records 200,000 to 300,000 clones, about 80% of them present only once. What was sequenced was peripheral blood. The chain employs TRBV6-6 and TRBJ1-4, with 9 bases that match TRBD1. The clonotype was recovered from a woman over 75 with acute or convalescent COVID-19. CDR3 DNA sequence: TGTGCCAGCAGGCAGCCGGGACAGGGTTATAATGAAAAACTGTTTTTT. Protein: CASRQPGQGYNEKLFF.